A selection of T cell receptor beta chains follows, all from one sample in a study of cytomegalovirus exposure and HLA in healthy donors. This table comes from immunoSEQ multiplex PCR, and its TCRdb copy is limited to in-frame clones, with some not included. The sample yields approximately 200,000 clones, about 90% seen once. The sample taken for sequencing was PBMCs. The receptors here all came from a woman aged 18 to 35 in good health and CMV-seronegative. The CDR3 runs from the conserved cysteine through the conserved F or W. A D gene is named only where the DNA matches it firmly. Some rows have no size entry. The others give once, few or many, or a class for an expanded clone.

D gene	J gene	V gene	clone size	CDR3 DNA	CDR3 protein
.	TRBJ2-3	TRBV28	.	TGTGCCAGCAGTTCCTCCCGCCGACTCAACACAGATACGCAGTATTTT	CASSSSRRLNTDTQYF
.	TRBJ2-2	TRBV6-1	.	TGTGCCAGCAGTGAGAATTCAGGGCCCGACACCGGGGAGCTGTTTTTT	CASSENSGPDTGELFF
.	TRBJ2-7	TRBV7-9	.	TGTGCCAGCAGTATAACAGGGAGTAACTCCTACGAGCAGTACTTC	CASSITGSNSYEQYF
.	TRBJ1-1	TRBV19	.	TGTGCCAGTAGTACCTTAGGGGGTGCAGATGAAGCTTTCTTT	CASSTLGGADEAFF
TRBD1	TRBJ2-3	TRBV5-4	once	TGTGCCAGCAGCCGCGGGGGACAGGGGACAGATACGCAGTATTTT	CASSRGGQGTDTQYF
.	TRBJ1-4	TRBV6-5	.	TGTGCCAGCAGTCGTCAGGGCATAGGGGATGAAAAACTGTTTTTT	CASSRQGIGDEKLFF
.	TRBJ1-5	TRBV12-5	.	TGTGCTAGTGGTTTGAAACTCGCGGGAGCACCCAATCAGCCCCAGCATTTT	CASGLKLAGAPNQPQHF
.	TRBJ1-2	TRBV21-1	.	TGTGCCAGCAGCAAAGAAGGTGGCAGCGGCGATGGCTACACCTTC	CASSKEGGSGDGYTF
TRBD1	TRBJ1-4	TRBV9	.	TGTGCCAGCAGCAACTTGCCCGACAGGGCGGGGGAAAAACTGTTTTTT	CASSNLPDRAGEKLFF
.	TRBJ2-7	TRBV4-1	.	TGCGCCAGCAGCCGAACCGGACAAGATAAATCCTACGAGCAGTACTTC	CASSRTGQDKSYEQYF
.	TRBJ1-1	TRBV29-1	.	TGCAGCGTTGGGACTCCAGTCACTGAAGCTTTCTTT	CSVGTPVTEAFF
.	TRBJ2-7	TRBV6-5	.	TGTGCCAGCAGTCCCGTTGGGGGCGGCGAGCAGTACTTC	CASSPVGGGEQYF
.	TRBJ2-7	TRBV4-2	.	TGTGCCAGCAGCCAAGGGTACAGCTCCTACGAGCAGTACTTC	CASSQGYSSYEQYF
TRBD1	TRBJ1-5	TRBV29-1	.	TGCAGCGTTTCCGGGACAGGGCTTAACAATCAGCCCCAGCATTTT	CSVSGTGLNNQPQHF
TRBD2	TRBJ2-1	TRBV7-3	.	TGTGCCAGCAAAGAAACTAGCGGGAGTGGGGGTGAGCAGTTCTTC	CASKETSGSGGEQFF
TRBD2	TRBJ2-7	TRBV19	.	TGTGCCTCTAAACAGCGGGAGGCCGGGGTCGAGCAGTACTTC	CASKQREAGVEQYF
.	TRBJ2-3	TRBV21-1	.	TGTGCCAGCAGCAAAGTACGGACAGGGGGCACAGATACGCAGTATTTT	CASSKVRTGGTDTQYF
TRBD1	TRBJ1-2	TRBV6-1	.	TGTGCCAGCAGTGAAGGGACATTTGGGACAGGATACTATGGCTACACCTTC	CASSEGTFGTGYYGYTF
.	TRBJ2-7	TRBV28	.	TGTGCCAGCAGCCCCCCCCCTCGCTACGAGCAGTACTTC	CASSPPPRYEQYF
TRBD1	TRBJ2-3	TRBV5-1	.	TGCGCCAGCACCTGGGGACAGGGGGCAGATACGCAGTATTTT	CASTWGQGADTQYF
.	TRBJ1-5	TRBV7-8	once	TGTGCCAGCAGCCAAATATCGGGTAATAGCAATCAGCCCCAGCATTTT	CASSQISGNSNQPQHF
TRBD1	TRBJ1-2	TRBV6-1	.	TGTGCCAGCAGGTATCAGGGGGAAAGTGGCTACACCTTC	CASRYQGESGYTF
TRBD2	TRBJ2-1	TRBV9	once	TGTGCCAGCAGCGTAGCGAGGGTTAGCGGGAGGGGGGCCTCCTACAATGAGCAGTTCTTC	CASSVARVSGRGASYNEQFF
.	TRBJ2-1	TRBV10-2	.	TGCGCCAGCAGTGAGGGCTGGGGAGACAATGAGCAGTTCTTC	CASSEGWGDNEQFF
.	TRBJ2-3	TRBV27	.	TGTGCCAGCAGAACACAGGAAAGGGGCACAGATACGCAGTATTTT	CASRTQERGTDTQYF
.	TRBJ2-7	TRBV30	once	TGTGCCTGGAGTGTCGGCAGGGTAGAAGGGCAGTACTTC	CAWSVGRVEGQYF
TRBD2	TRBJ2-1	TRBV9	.	TGTGCCAGCAGCGTAGTCTCGGGTAGACCGGGGGGGTTGGGTGAGCAGTTCTTC	CASSVVSGRPGGLGEQFF
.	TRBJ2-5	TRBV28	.	TGTGCCAGCAGTACAGGGATTAAGACCCAGTACTTC	CASSTGIKTQYF
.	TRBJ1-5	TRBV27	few	TGTGCCAGCAGGCTCGGACAGAATCAGCCCCAGCATTTT	CASRLGQNQPQHF
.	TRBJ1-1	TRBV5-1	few	TGCGCCAGCAGCTGGGCCGGGGGTCAATCCGAAGCTTTCTTT	CASSWAGGQSEAFF
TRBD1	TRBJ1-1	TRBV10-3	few	TGTGCCATCAGTGCGGGACAGATGAACACTGAAGCTTTCTTT	CAISAGQMNTEAFF
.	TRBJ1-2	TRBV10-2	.	TGCGCCAGCAGCCCGAGCGGGTTTCCCTATGGCTACACCTTC	CASSPSGFPYGYTF
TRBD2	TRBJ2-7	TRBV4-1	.	TGCGCCAGCAGCCACCTCGGGACTAGGGCGGACGAGCAGTACTTC	CASSHLGTRADEQYF
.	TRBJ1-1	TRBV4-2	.	TGTGCCAGCAGCCAGCCGGACAGACAAGCTTTCTTT	CASSQPDRQAFF
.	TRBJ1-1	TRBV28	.	TGTGCCAGCAGCCAACAGGTCGTCGCAGCTTTCTTT	CASSQQVVAAFF
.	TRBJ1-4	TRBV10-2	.	TGCGCCAGCACCGCAACTAATGAAAAACTGTTTTTT	CASTATNEKLFF
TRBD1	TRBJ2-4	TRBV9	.	TGTGCCAGCAGCCCCACCGGCTCGACAGGGGCTCTCGGAAACATTCAGTACTTC	CASSPTGSTGALGNIQYF
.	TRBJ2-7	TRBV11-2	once	TGTGCCAGCAGCCTAACCTCTCGGGGCGAGCAGTACTTC	CASSLTSRGEQYF
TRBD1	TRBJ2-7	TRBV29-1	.	TGCAGCGTTTACTACCCCGGGACAGGGACCTACGAGCAGTACTTC	CSVYYPGTGTYEQYF
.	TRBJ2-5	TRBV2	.	TGTGCCAGCAGTGTGGCAGGAACCTCCCGCCAAGAGACCCAGTACTTC	CASSVAGTSRQETQYF
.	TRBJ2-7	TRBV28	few	TGTGCCAGCAGTCCAGACAGCTACGAGCAGTACTTC	CASSPDSYEQYF
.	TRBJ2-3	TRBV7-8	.	TGTGCCAGCAGCTTAGGGTCCTATTCAACCACAGATACGCAGTATTTT	CASSLGSYSTTDTQYF
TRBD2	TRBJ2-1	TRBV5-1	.	TGCGCCAGCAGACGCGGACCGGGAGGGCCTCACAATGAGCAGTTCTTC	CASRRGPGGPHNEQFF
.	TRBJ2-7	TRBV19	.	TGTGCCAGTAGTCCGGCCGCGGGGTCCTCCTACGAGCAGTACTTC	CASSPAAGSSYEQYF
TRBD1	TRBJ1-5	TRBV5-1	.	TGCGCCAGCAGCCTATCGGCAGGGGGCGGGCAGCCCCAGCATTTT	CASSLSAGGGQPQHF
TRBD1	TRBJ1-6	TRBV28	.	TGTGCCTCTGGACAGGGTAATTCACCCCTCCACTTT	CASGQGNSPLHF
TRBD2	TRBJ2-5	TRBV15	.	TGTGCCACCTATCTCACTAGCGGGAATCGTGAGACCCAGTACTTC	CATYLTSGNRETQYF
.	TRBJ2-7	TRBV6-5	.	TGTGCCAGTCTGGCAGGGCCGACCTCCTACGAGCAGTACTTC	CASLAGPTSYEQYF
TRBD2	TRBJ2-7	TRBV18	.	TGTGCCAGCTTTCAGGGACTAGCGGACTCCTACGAGCAGTACTTC	CASFQGLADSYEQYF
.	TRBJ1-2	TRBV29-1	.	TGCAGCGTTGAAGATCACATATTCGATGGCTACACCTTC	CSVEDHIFDGYTF
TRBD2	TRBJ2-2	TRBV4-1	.	TGCGCCAGCAGCCATCCAGCGGGGGAGAGCGGGGAGCTGTTTTTT	CASSHPAGESGELFF
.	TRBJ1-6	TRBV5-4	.	TGTGCCAGCAGCCCGGGGAATTCCGGAAATTCACCCCTCCACTTT	CASSPGNSGNSPLHF
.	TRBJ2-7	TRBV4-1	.	TGCGCCAGCAGCCAGGCAGCCGGGGCCTACGAGCAGTACTTC	CASSQAAGAYEQYF
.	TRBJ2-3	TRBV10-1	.	TGCGCCAGCAGTCCCTCCGGGGCAGATACGCAGTATTTT	CASSPSGADTQYF